This is a list of T cell receptor beta chains from one sample in a study of blood T cells in healthy people across ages. One entry per CDR3 protein, called by TCRdb with MiXCR from the 5' RACE reads. The table has some 880,000 distinct CDR3 sequences, around 36% seen once. Sequencing was carried out using blood. The origin of the receptors is a man younger than 30 in good health. CDR3s include the opening cysteine and the closing phenylalanine or tryptophan. A D gene is named only where the DNA matches it firmly. Only part of the rows carry a size: once, few, many, or a class if the clone is expanded.

>.|TRBV11-2|.|TRBJ2-3
TGTGCCAGCAGCCTAACTAGCCTCGGAAGGGCGCAGTATTTT
CASSLTSLGRAQYF
>.|TRBV27|.|TRBJ2-2
TGTGCCAGCAGTTTATCAGGGGGATCAGGTCCCCGGACCGGGGAGCTGTTTTTT
CASSLSGGSGPRTGELFF
>.|TRBV20-1|TRBD2|TRBJ2-7
TGCAGTGCAAAATTAGGACTAGGGACGGGCGAGCAGTACTTC
CSAKLGLGTGEQYF
>.|TRBV5-5|.|TRBJ2-2
TGTGCCAGCAGCTTGGGTCCTAGCCAACTCACCGGGGAGCTGTTTTTT
CASSLGPSQLTGELFF
>few|TRBV3-1|.|TRBJ2-7
TGTGCCAGCAGCCAAGTAAGCGCGTCCTACGAGCAGTACTTC
CASSQVSASYEQYF
>few|TRBV7-9|.|TRBJ1-1
TGTGCCAGCAGCTTAGATGAGGGAATGAACACTGAAGCTTTCTTT
CASSLDEGMNTEAFF
>once|TRBV6-5|TRBD2|TRBJ2-4
TGTGCCGGCAGTTACTCGAGACTAGCGGGGGACCAAAACATTCAGTACTTC
CAGSYSRLAGDQNIQYF
>few|TRBV12-3/TRBV12-4|.|TRBJ1-6
TGTGCCAGCAGTTTCGGGGGGCGCAGGTCACCCCTCCACTTT
CASSFGGRRSPLHF
>.|TRBV6-2/TRBV6-3|TRBD1|TRBJ2-3
TGTGCCAGCAGTTACCCGCCTGGGACAGGGTGGAGCACAGATACGCAGTATTTT
CASSYPPGTGWSTDTQYF
>few|TRBV27|.|TRBJ2-7
TGTGCCAGCTGGCCTTTGGGGGTAAATGACGAGCAGTACTTC
CASWPLGVNDEQYF
>few|TRBV11-1|.|TRBJ2-5
TGTGCCAGCAGCTTCAGACGGAACCAAGAGACCCAGTACTTC
CASSFRRNQETQYF
>.|TRBV20-1|TRBD1|TRBJ1-4
TGCAGTGCCCTGGGGACAGGGAAAAGACTGCAATCAACTAATGAAAAACTGTTTTTT
CSALGTGKRLQSTNEKLFF
>.|TRBV27|.|TRBJ2-7
TGTGCCAGCAGTTTATTATCGACGGGACACCGCTCGGAAGAGCAGTACTTC
CASSLLSTGHRSEEQYF
>.|TRBV10-3|.|TRBJ2-7
TGTGCCATCAGTTTACCGGGACGGTCCTACGAGCAGTACTTC
CAISLPGRSYEQYF
>.|TRBV10-3|.|TRBJ1-1
TGTGCCAGCGGGGGGCAGTCCAACACTGAAGCTTTCTTT
CASGGQSNTEAFF
>many|TRBV20-1|.|TRBJ1-5
TGCAGTGCTAGAGATCTTAATCAGCCCCAGCATTTT
CSARDLNQPQHF
>.|TRBV20-1|.|TRBJ1-2
TGCAGTGCTAGAGAACCCCCTCTATTGCTCCCTCGGTATGGCTACACCTTC
CSAREPPLLLPRYGYTF
>many|TRBV12-3/TRBV12-4|TRBD2|TRBJ2-5
TGTGCCAGCAGGCCCATAGCGGGGGGTGGAGAGACCCAGTACTTC
CASRPIAGGGETQYF
>.|TRBV25-1|TRBD1|TRBJ2-7
TGTGCCAGCAGTGAACGAGGGGACAGGAGTCTCGAGCAGTACTTC
CASSERGDRSLEQYF
>.|TRBV3-1|.|TRBJ2-4
TGTGCCAGCACCACGGATGGCATTCAGTACTTC
CASTTDGIQYF
>.|TRBV7-2|.|TRBJ2-5
TGTGCCAGCTGCTTTGACCCCAGGGCCGAGACCCAGTACTTC
CASCFDPRAETQYF
>few|TRBV4-1|.|TRBJ1-1
TGCGCCAGCAGCCAAGGACAAACAGGGACTACTGAAGCTTTCTTT
CASSQGQTGTTEAFF
>many|TRBV7-9|.|TRBJ2-1
TGTGCCAGCAGCTTATCTAGCTCCGCCTACAATGAGCAGTTCTTC
CASSLSSSAYNEQFF
>many|TRBV20-1|.|TRBJ2-7
TGCAGCGGGGTTTCGGGGTCCGACGAGCAGTACTTC
CSGVSGSDEQYF
>many|TRBV4-2|.|TRBJ2-1
TGTGCCAGCAGCTCCGGGACTCCGCCCTTGCATGAGCAGTTCTTC
CASSSGTPPLHEQFF
>.|TRBV6-2/TRBV6-3|TRBD1|TRBJ1-5
TGTGCCAGCACGGGGCCGCAGGGGGCGGATCAGCCCCAGCATTTT
CASTGPQGADQPQHF
>.|TRBV29-1|TRBD1|TRBJ1-4
TGCAGCGTTATCCGTTTAGAGGGGGCCCGGGAAAAACTGTTTTTT
CSVIRLEGAREKLFF
>once|TRBV18|.|TRBJ2-6
TGTGCCAGCTCACGTGTCCAGGGCCCGAGCTCTGGGGCCAACGTCCTGACTTTC
CASSRVQGPSSGANVLTF
>.|TRBV7-2|TRBD1|TRBJ2-2
TGTGCCAGCAGTCCCGGACATCTCGGGACAGGCGGGGAGCTGTTTTTT
CASSPGHLGTGGELFF
>.|TRBV24-1|.|TRBJ2-3
TGTGCCACCAGTGATTTGCATCGGGACACAGATACGCAGTATTTT
CATSDLHRDTDTQYF
>many|TRBV20-1|.|TRBJ1-2
TGCAGTGCTAGAGATTCGAGGGATAACTATGGCTACACCTTC
CSARDSRDNYGYTF
>.|TRBV12-3/TRBV12-4|TRBD2|TRBJ2-3
TGTGCCAGCAGTTTATACGTGACTAGCCAGGCAGATACGCAGTATTTT
CASSLYVTSQADTQYF
>few|TRBV5-1|.|TRBJ1-2
TGCGCCAGCAGCGATGGTGGCGGCTACACCTTC
CASSDGGGYTF
>once|TRBV20-1|TRBD1|TRBJ2-5
TGCAGTGCTGGGGACAGCCTGCAAGAGACCCAGTACTTC
CSAGDSLQETQYF
>few|TRBV4-3|.|TRBJ2-5
TGCGCCAGCAGCCCAGCTCCCCAAGAGACCCAGTACTTC
CASSPAPQETQYF
>few|TRBV20-1|.|TRBJ2-1
TGCAGTGCTAGAGATGGCAACAGGGGACTGGATGAGCAGTTCTTC
CSARDGNRGLDEQFF
>many|TRBV7-9|.|TRBJ2-3
TGTGCCAGCAGCTTAGAGTGGAACACAGATACGCAGTATTTT
CASSLEWNTDTQYF
>.|TRBV14|.|TRBJ2-7
TGTGCCAGCAGCCAAACAGGGCACGAGCAGTACTTC
CASSQTGHEQYF